The 2 T cell receptor beta chains listed next were all sequenced from one sample in a study of early T cells in non-severe SARS-CoV-2 infection (TCRdb year 2021). Receptor libraries were prepared by 5' RACE. The data were produced on a NextSeq 500. The public reads were quality trimmed at Q25 with fastp and then assembled into clones with MiXCR by TCRdb, keeping productive beta chains. A single entry per CDR3 protein holds the most common genes and DNA from its merged rows. This sample has about 70,000 distinct CDR3 sequences in its table, and about 14% of those were observed once. Clones ranked in the top ten supply roughly 3.8% of the sample. The material sequenced was whole blood, taken at baseline. The receptors stem from an adult who was a healthcare worker with PCR-confirmed SARS-CoV-2 infection or an uninfected control (not recorded which).

This clonotype was found a few times. The V and J genes are TRBV21-1 and TRBJ2-5; the table's D call TRBD2 went unverified against the DNA. TRBV21-1 is a recognized pseudogene. CDR3 length equals 16 residues. The CDR3 loop is CASSKEKREYQETQYF. The CDR3 DNA follows: TGTGCCAGCAGCAAAGAAAAGCGGGAGTACCAAGAGACCCAGTACTTC.

There are many counts of this clonotype. The V and J genes are TRBV7-8 and TRBJ2-3, with D unclear. Germline-derived CDR1 and CDR2 are SGHVS and FQNEAQ. This CDR3 spans 12 amino acids. V lost 0 bases, J lost 3 bases, and 1 base lay in between. The CDR3 is CASSLATDTQYF. The CDR3 coding sequence is TGTGCCAGCAGCTTAGCTACAGATACGCAGTATTTT.